This T cell receptor beta chain stems from a study of beta chain features in type 1 diabetes. Points from the study as a whole: Patients with type 1 diabetes carried fewer insertions and had more deletions at their VDJ junctions. Type 1 diabetes patients showed a moderate but significant shortening of TCRB CDR3s in all four CD4+ subsets.

As concerns this clone: What it binds is not known.

The whole isolated RNA underwent reverse transcription, so sequencing captured expressed TCRB transcripts. Repertoires were generated with immunoSEQ multiplex PCR, while TCRdb's copy carries only in-frame clones and drops some. The data contain 640,000 or so clones, around 15% of them singletons. CDR3 size: 14 residues. V was clipped by 6 bases and J by 7 bases, with 16 bases between them. Germline V lookup: CDR1 MDHEN, CDR2 SYDVKM. Researchers reported sorting CD4+ naive, central memory, regulatory and stem cell-like memory cells via CD45RO/CCR7/CD25/CD127/CD95/CD27. The source is a man younger than 35 with type 1 diabetes. V gene TRBV28 combines with J gene TRBJ1-5; D not resolved. Material for sequencing was naive CD4+ T cells from blood. The CDR3 reads CASSVEVGRQPQHF. The CDR3 nucleotides read TGTGCCAGCAGCGTTGAGGTGGGTAGACAGCCCCAGCATTTT.